This TCR beta chain was retrieved from a study of T cell clonality in common variable immunodeficiency. The germline gives CDR1 LNHDA, CDR2 SQIVND (reference sequence). The CDR3 extends over 15 amino acids. V shed 3 bases, J shed 6 bases, and the junction held 7 bases outside the gene matches. The assay was immunoSEQ multiplex PCR, and TCRdb's table has in-frame clones only and misses some. The sample contains about 34,000 clones, none occurring once; about 26% lies in the top ten. CVID subjects were 15 or so female and about 29 male, aged about 9 to 65. Donors gave 5 to 8 ml heparinized peripheral whole blood. In its sample, this clone was seen a few times. Its antigen is still unknown. The sequenced fragment ends 3 residues before the CDR3 boundary, so the rest is inferred from the germline J gene. Study outcomes and limitations: Links between repertoire features and CVID complications were heterogeneity-limited. In common variable immunodeficiency, TCR beta chains reportedly carried fewer deletions and N-nucleotide insertions.

This chain uses TRBV19 with TRBJ1-1; 10 bases line up with TRBD1. This receptor was taken from a human donor with common variable immunodeficiency. The sequencing input was peripheral blood mononuclear cells. CDR3 DNA, as far as it was read: TGTGCCAGTAGTATTGCGGGACAGGGGATCGCTGAA. Translating it yields CASSIAGQGIAE. The full-length CDR3 reads as CASSIAGQGIAEAFF.